This T cell receptor beta chain was recorded in a study of blood T cell repertoires in COVID-19. Germline assignment: CDR1 SGDLS and CDR2 YYNGEE. The CDR3 has 15 residues. The V gene end was trimmed by 5 bases and the J gene end by 7 bases; junction bases not matched to a gene: 10. Here immunoSEQ multiplex PCR was the method, and the copy in TCRdb shows in-frame clones only, minus some. The repertoire holds about 250,000 clones, with 80% to 95% as singletons. The chain links TRBV9 to TRBJ2-1, with TRBD2 matching 9 bases. Material: peripheral blood. This receptor was taken from a man aged 25 to 40 with COVID-19, enrolled during active disease. The DNA for the CDR3 is TGTGCCAGCAGACGGCGGGAGGGGCCGAGGAATGAGCAGTTCTTC. Translating gives CASRRREGPRNEQFF. Complete variable domain (other parts from reference TRBV9 and TRBJ2-1): DSGVTQTPKHLITATGQRVTLRCSPRSGDLSVYWYQQSLDQGLQFLIQYYNGEERAKGNILERFSAQQFPDLHSELNLSSLELGDSALYFCASRRREGPRNEQFFGPGTRLTVL.